This TCR beta chain was sequenced for a study of OX40 agonist ivuxolimab in advanced cancers. For the study at large: Those enrolled were approximately 83% male, with a mean age of roughly 60 years and ages from roughly 23 to 79. Partial responses were observed in three patients, of whom one had hepatocellular carcinoma and two had cutaneous melanoma.

The method was immunoSEQ multiplex PCR; TCRdb's version includes in-frame clones alone and lacks a portion of them. The table includes just over 35,000 clones, 76% detected once. Study conclusions and caveats: On average, a greater number of expanded clones characterised CD8+ T cells relative to CD4+.

Remarks on this clone: Its antigen is not known.

The CDR3 has 17 amino acids. In germline, CDR1 is MGHRA, CDR2 YSYEKL. With autoimmune disease history or systemic immunosuppression, patients were excluded. The chain uses TRBV4-1 and TRBJ2-5; 14 nucleotides match TRBD2. The end of the DNA is better explained by TRBJ2-7, so the J call may be wrong. The TCR was taken from an adult with an advanced solid tumor such as melanoma, head and neck, liver or kidney cancer. Specimen: CD4+ or CD8+ T cells sorted from blood, collected in a trial of the OX40 agonist ivuxolimab. In DNA form, the CDR3 reads TGCGCCAGCAGCCAAGATCAGGGACTAGCGGGGGACGACGAGCAGTACTTC. It yields the protein CASSQDQGLAGDDEQYF.